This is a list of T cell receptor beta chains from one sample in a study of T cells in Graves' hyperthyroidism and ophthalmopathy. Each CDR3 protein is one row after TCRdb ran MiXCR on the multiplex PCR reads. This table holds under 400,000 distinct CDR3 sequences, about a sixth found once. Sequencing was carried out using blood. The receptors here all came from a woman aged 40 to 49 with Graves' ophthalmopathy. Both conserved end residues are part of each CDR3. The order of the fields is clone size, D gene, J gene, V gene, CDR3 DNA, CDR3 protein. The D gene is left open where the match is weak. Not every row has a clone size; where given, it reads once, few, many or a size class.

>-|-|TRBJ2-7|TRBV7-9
TGTGCCAGCAGAGCCGGAGGGACTTTCATCTACGAGCAGTACTTC
CASRAGGTFIYEQYF
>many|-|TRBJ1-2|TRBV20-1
TGCAGTGCTTTGGACACCTCGCAATCTAACTATGGCTACACCTTC
CSALDTSQSNYGYTF
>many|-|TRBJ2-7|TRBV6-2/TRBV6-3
TGTGCCAGCAGTTACTGGGGAGGCTACGAGCAGTACTTC
CASSYWGGYEQYF
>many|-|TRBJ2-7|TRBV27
TGTGCCAGCAGCGTCCTAAAGGGCTACGAGCAGTACTTC
CASSVLKGYEQYF
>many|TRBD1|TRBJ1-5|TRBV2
TGTGCCAGCGGCCGGGACAGTGGCAATCAGCCCCAGCATTTT
CASGRDSGNQPQHF
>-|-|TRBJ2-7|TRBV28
TGTGCCAGCAGCTTGGACCGGGATTCAATAACCTACGAGCAGTACTTC
CASSLDRDSITYEQYF
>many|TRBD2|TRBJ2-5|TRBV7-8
TGTGCCAGCAGCTCCAGCGGGGCTAGCGAAGAGACCCAGTACTTC
CASSSSGASEETQYF
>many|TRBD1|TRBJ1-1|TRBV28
TGTGCCAGCAGCGAGGTGGGGACAGGTACTGAAGCTTTCTTT
CASSEVGTGTEAFF
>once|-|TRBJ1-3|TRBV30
TGTGCCTTCTTATCTGGAAACACCATATATTTT
CAFLSGNTIYF
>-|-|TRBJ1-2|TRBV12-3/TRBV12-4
TGTGCCAGCAGTTTACTATCCACCGATGGCTACACCTTC
CASSLLSTDGYTF
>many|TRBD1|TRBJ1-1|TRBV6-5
TGTGCCAGCAGTTACCCCCTTTCGGGTCTTCGGGACAGCATGAACACTGAAGCTTTCTTT
CASSYPLSGLRDSMNTEAFF
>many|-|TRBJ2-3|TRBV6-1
TGTGCCAGCATCAGGGTGTTTTCAGATACGCAGTATTTT
CASIRVFSDTQYF
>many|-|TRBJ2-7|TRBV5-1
TGCGCCAGCAGCCCTCGTATGGCCGCCCGGCGGGGCGAGCAGTACTTC
CASSPRMAARRGEQYF
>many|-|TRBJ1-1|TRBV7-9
TGTGCCAGCAGCTTAGAGGGGTCGGGGGGCCGAAGGAATGAAGCTTTCTTT
CASSLEGSGGRRNEAFF
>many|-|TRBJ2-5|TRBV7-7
TGTGCTAGCAGCCCCGGACAGCAAGAGACCCAGTACTTC
CASSPGQQETQYF
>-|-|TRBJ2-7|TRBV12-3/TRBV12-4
TGTGCCAGCAGACCCAACCAGGGGGGATACGAGCAGTACTTC
CASRPNQGGYEQYF
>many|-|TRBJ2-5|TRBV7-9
TGTGCCAGCAGCTTAAGCGGCGGTCAAGAGACCCAGTACTTC
CASSLSGGQETQYF
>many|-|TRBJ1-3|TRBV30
TGTGCCTGGAGTAGGGGCGACTCTGGAAACACCATATATTTT
CAWSRGDSGNTIYF
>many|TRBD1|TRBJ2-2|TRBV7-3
TGTGCCAGCAGCAGCGGGACAGGGAGTAACACCGGGGAGCTGTTTTTT
CASSSGTGSNTGELFF
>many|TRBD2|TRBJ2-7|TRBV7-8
TGTGCCAGCAGCCAGACTAGCGGCCCCAGGCTCGAGCAGTACTTC
CASSQTSGPRLEQYF
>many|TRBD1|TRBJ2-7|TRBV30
TGTGCCTGGGACCTCGGACAGGGGACCTACGAGCAGTACTTC
CAWDLGQGTYEQYF
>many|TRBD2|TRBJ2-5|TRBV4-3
TGCGCCAGCAGCCAAGCGGGACTAGCGGGAACGGGGGAGACCCAGTACTTC
CASSQAGLAGTGETQYF
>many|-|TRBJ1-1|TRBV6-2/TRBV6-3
TGTGCCAGCAGTTACTGGAGGAACACTGAAGCTTTCTTT
CASSYWRNTEAFF
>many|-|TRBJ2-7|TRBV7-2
TGTGCCAGCAGCTTTGGACAGACATTGTACGAGCAGTACTTC
CASSFGQTLYEQYF
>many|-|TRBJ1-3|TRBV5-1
TGCGCCAGCAGCTTGGCCGGAGGGATACGCGGAAACACCATATATTTT
CASSLAGGIRGNTIYF
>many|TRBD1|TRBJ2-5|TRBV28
TGTGCCAGCAGTTTATCAGGGGGCGTAGAGACCCAGTACTTC
CASSLSGGVETQYF
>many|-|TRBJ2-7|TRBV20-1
TGCAGTGCCACGGACTGGTCCTACGAGCAGTACTTC
CSATDWSYEQYF
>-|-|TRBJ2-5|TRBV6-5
TGTGCCAGCAGTTACCGAGTGGTAGAGACCCAGTACTTC
CASSYRVVETQYF
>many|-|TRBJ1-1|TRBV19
TGTGCCAGTAGGGACCGGCTCACTGAAGCTTTCTTT
CASRDRLTEAFF
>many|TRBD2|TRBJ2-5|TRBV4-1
TGCGCCAGCAGCCCCCTAGCGGTTAACCAAGTGACCCAGTACTTC
CASSPLAVNQVTQYF